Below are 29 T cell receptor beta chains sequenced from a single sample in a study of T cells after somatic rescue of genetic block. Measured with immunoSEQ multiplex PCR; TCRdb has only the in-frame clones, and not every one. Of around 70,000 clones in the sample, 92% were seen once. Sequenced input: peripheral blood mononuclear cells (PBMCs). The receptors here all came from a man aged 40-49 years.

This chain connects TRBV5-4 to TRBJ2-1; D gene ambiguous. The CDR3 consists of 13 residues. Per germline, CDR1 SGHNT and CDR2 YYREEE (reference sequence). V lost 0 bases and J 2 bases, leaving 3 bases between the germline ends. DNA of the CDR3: TGTGCCAGCAGCTTGGGGGCCTACAATGAGCAGTTCTTC. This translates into CASSLGAYNEQFF.

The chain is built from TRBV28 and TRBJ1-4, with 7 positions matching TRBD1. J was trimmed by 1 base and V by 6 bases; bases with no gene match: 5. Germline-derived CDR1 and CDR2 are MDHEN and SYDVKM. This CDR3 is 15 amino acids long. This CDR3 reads CASRTRTGTNEKLFF. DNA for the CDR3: TGTGCCAGCAGAACCAGGACAGGAACTAATGAAAAACTGTTTTTT.

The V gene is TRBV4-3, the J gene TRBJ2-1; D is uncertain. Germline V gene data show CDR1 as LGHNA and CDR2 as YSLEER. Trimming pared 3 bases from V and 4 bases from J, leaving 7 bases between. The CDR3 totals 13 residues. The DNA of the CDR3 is TGCGCCAGCAGCCACGCCCCATACAATGAGCAGTTCTTC. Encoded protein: CASSHAPYNEQFF.

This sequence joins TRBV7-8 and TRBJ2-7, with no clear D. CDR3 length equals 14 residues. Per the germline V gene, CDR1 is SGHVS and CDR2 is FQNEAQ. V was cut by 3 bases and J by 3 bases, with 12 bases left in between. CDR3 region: CASSFPYQRYEQYF. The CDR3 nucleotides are TGTGCCAGCAGCTTCCCCTATCAGCGCTACGAGCAGTACTTC.

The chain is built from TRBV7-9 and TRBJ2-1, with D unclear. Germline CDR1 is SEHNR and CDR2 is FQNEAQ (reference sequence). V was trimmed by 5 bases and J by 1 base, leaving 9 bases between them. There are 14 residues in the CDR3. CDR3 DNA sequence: TGTGCCAGCAGCCCGACTGGTTCCTACAATGAGCAGTTCTTC. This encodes CASSPTGSYNEQFF.

In nucleotides, the CDR3 is TGTGCCAGCAGCCAAGGCCTATCTGGAAACACCATATATTTT. Its translation: CASSQGLSGNTIYF. The gene calls are TRBV4-2 and TRBJ1-3; D is undetermined. The V gene's germline CDR1 is LGHNA and CDR2 YNFKEQ. The CDR3 has 14 residues. V lost 1 base to trimming and J lost 1 base, with 5 bases between them.

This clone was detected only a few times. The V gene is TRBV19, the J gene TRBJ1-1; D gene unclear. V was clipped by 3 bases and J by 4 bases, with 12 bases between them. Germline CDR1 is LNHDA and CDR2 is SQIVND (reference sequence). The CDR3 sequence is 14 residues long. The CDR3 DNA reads TGTGCCAGTAGTATCATAGGGCGCTTCACTGAAGCTTTCTTT. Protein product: CASSIIGRFTEAFF.

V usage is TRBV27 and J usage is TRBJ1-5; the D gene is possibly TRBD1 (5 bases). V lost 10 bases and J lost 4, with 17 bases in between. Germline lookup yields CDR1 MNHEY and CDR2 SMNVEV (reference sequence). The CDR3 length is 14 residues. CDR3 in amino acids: CATKSGRANQPQHF. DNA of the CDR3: TGTGCCACCAAGTCGGGCAGGGCTAATCAGCCCCAGCATTTT.

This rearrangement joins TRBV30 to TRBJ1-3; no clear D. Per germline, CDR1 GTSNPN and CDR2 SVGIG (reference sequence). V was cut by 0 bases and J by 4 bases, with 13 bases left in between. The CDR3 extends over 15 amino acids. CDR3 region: CAWSVGTGYGNTIYF. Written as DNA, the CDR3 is TGTGCCTGGAGTGTAGGTACGGGGTACGGAAACACCATATATTTT.

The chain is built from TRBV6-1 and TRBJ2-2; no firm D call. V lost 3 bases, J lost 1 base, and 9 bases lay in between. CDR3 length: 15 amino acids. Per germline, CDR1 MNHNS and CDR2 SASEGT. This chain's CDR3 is CASSELAVNTGELFF. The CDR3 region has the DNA TGTGCCAGCAGTGAGTTGGCAGTGAACACCGGGGAGCTGTTTTTT.

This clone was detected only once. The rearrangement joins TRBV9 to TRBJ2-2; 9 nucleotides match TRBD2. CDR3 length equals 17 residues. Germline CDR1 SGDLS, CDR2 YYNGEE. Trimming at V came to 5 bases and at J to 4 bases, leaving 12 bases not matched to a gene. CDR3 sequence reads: CASRPGAGTSFTGELFF. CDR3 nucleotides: TGTGCCAGCAGGCCGGGGGCGGGGACTAGCTTCACCGGGGAGCTGTTTTTT. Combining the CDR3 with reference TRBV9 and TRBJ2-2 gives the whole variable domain DSGVTQTPKHLITATGQRVTLRCSPRSGDLSVYWYQQSLDQGLQFLIQYYNGEERAKGNILERFSAQQFPDLHSELNLSSLELGDSALYFCASRPGAGTSFTGELFFGEGSRLTVL.

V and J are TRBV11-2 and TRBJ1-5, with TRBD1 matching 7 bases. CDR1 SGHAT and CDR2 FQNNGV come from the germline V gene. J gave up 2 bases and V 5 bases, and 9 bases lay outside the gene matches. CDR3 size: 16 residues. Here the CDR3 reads CASSAGQIHGNQPQHF. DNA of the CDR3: TGTGCCAGCAGCGCGGGACAGATCCATGGCAATCAGCCCCAGCATTTT.

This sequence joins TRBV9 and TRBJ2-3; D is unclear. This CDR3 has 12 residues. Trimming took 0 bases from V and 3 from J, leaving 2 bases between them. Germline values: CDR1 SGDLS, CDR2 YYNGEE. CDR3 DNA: TGTGCCAGCAGCGTAGTGACAGATACGCAGTATTTT. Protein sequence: CASSVVTDTQYF.

The CDR3 spells CASSLAPENTEAFF. The CDR3 DNA reads TGTGCCAGCAGCTTAGCGCCGGAAAACACTGAAGCTTTCTTT. The V call is TRBV7-6, the J call TRBJ1-1; D is undetermined. This CDR3 spans 14 amino acids. The V and J ends lost 0 bases and 2 bases respectively, with 7 bases between them. Germline CDR1 is SGHVS and CDR2 is FNYEAQ.

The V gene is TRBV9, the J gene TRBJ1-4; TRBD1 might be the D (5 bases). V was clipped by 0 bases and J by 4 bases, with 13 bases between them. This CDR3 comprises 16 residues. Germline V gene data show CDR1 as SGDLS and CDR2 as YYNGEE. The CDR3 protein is CASSVGRSGFNEKLFF. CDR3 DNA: TGTGCCAGCAGCGTAGGTCGATCAGGGTTTAATGAAAAACTGTTTTTT.

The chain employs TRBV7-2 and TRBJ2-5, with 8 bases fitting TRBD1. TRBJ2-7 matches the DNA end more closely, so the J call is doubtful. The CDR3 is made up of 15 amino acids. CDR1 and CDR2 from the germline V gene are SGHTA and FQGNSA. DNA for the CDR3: TGTGCCAGCAGCTCCGTAGGGACAGGCGCCCACGAGCAGTACTTC. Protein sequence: CASSSVGTGAHEQYF.

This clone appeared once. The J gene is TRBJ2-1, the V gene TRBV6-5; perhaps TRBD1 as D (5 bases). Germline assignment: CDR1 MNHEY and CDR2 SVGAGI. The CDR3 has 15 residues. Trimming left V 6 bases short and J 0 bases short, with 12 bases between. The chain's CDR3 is CASSRRTSSYNEQFF. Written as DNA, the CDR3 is TGTGCCAGCAGCAGAAGGACAAGCTCCTACAATGAGCAGTTCTTC.

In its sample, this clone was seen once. This CDR3 reads CASSESMTSGAEETQYF. CDR3 nucleotide sequence: TGCGCCAGCAGTGAGTCGATGACTAGCGGGGCGGAAGAGACCCAGTACTTC. This chain links TRBV10-2 with TRBJ2-5, with TRBD2 matching over 11 bases. Trimming removed 0 bases from V and 3 bases from J; junction bases left unmatched: 6. Germline lookup yields CDR1 WSHSY and CDR2 SAAADI. This CDR3 is 17 amino acids long.

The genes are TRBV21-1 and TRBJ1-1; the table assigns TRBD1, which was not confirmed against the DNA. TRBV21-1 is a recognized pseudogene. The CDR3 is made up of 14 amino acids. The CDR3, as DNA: TGTGCCAGCAGCAAAGGCAGGGGCGGGACTGAAGCTTTCTTT. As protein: CASSKGRGGTEAFF.

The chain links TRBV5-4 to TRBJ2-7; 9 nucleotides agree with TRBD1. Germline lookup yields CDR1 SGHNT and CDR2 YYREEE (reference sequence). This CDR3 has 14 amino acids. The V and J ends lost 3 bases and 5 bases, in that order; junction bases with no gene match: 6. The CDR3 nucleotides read TGTGCCAGCAGCTCCGGGACAGGGTATCACGAGCAGTACTTC. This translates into CASSSGTGYHEQYF. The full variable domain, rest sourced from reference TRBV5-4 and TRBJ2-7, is ETGVTQSPTHLIKTRGQQVTLRCSSQSGHNTVSWYQQALGQGPQFIFQYYREEENGRGNFPPRFSGLQFPNYSSELNVNALELDDSALYLCASSSGTGYHEQYFGPGTRLTVT.

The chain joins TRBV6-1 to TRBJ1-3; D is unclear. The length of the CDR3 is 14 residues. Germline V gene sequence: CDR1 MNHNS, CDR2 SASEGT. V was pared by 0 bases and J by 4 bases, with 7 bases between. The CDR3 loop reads CASSEAGVGNTIYF. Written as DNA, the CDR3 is TGTGCCAGCAGTGAAGCGGGAGTAGGAAACACCATATATTTT.

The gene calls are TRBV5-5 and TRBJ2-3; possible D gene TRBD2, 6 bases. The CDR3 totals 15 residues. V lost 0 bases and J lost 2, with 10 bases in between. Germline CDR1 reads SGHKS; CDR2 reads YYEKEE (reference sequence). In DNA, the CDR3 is TGTGCCAGCAGCTTGGCGGACTACCACACAGATACGCAGTATTTT. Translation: CASSLADYHTDTQYF.

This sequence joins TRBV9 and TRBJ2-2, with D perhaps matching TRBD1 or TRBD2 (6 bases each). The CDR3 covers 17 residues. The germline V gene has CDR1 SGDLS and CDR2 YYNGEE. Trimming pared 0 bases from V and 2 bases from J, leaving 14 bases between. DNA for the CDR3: TGTGCCAGCAGCGTAGGGGGGGCGCGAGTAAACACCGGGGAGCTGTTTTTT. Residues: CASSVGGARVNTGELFF. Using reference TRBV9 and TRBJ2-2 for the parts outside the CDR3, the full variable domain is DSGVTQTPKHLITATGQRVTLRCSPRSGDLSVYWYQQSLDQGLQFLIQYYNGEERAKGNILERFSAQQFPDLHSELNLSSLELGDSALYFCASSVGGARVNTGELFFGEGSRLTVL.

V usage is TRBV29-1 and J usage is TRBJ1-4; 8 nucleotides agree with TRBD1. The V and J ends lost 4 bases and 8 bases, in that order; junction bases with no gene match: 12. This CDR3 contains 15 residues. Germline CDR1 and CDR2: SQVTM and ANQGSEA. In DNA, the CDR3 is TGCAGCGTTGTAGGGGCGGCAGGGGGCAACGAAAAACTGTTTTTT. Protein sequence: CSVVGAAGGNEKLFF.

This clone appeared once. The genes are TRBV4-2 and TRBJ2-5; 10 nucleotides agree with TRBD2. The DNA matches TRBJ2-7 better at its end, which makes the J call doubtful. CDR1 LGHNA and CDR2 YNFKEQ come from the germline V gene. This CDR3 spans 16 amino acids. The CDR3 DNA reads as TGTGCCAGCAGCCAAGAAGGGTCTAGCGGGAGCTACGAGCAGTACTTC. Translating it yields CASSQEGSSGSYEQYF.

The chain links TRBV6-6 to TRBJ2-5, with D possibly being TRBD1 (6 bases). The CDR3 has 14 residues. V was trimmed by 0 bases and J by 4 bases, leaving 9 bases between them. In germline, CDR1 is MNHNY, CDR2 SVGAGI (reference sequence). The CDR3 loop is CASSYSRGGETQYF. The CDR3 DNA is TGTGCCAGCAGTTACTCGAGAGGGGGAGAGACCCAGTACTTC.

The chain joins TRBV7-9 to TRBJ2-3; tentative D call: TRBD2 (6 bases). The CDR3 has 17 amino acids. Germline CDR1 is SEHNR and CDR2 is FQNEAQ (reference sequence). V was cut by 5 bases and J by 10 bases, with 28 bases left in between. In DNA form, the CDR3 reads TGTGCCAGCAGCCCAATCCGGGCGAGCGGGCCCCCTGCGGCGCAGTATTTT. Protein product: CASSPIRASGPPAAQYF.

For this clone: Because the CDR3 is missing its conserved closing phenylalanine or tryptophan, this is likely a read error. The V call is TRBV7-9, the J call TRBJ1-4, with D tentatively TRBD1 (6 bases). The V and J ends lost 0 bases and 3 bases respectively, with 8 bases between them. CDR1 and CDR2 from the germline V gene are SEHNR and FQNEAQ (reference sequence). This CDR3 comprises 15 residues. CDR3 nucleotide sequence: TGTGCCAGCAGCTTAGCGGGGGGGCCTAATGAAAAACTGTTTTGT. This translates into CASSLAGGPNEKLFC.

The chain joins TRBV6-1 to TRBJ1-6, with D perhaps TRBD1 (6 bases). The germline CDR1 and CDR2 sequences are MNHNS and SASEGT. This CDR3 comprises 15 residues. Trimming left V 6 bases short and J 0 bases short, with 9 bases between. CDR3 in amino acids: CASRDSSSYNSPLHF. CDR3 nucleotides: TGTGCCAGCAGGGACAGTTCCTCCTATAATTCACCCCTCCACTTT.